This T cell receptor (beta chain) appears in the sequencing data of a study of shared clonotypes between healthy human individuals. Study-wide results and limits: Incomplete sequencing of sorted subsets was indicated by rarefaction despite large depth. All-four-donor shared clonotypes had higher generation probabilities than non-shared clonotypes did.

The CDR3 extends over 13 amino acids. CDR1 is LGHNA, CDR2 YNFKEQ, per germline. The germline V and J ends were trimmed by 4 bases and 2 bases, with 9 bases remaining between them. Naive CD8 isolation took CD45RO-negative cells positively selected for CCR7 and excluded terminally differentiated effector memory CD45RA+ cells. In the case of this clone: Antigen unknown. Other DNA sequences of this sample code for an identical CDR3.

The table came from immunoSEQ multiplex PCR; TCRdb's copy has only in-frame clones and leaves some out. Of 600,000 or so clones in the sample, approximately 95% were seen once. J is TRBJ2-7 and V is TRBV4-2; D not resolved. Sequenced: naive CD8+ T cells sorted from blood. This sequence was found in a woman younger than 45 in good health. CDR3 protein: CASSPGLTYEQYF. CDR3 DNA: TGTGCCAGCAGCCCCGGGCTGACCTACGAGCAGTACTTC.